Here is one T cell receptor (beta chain) with its context. Its antigen is not known. Clones were read by immunoSEQ multiplex PCR, and TCRdb kept only the in-frame ones, dropping some. The sample lists about 22,000 clones, less than 75% seen once, with 1% to 1.5% in the top ten. Time point given: cycle 4 day 1 (C4D1), after more than 5 weeks of nivolumab. Autologous stem cell transplantation was followed by relapse in every patient, and brentuximab vedotin exposure varied. The CD4+ T cells used were purified from thawed PBMCs through magnetic negative selection. Complete response, partial response or progressive disease was recorded as best response. This specimen belongs to a study of PD-1 blockade in classical Hodgkin lymphoma. Study context: Administration of nivolumab to patients was at 3 mg/kg intravenously every 2 weeks. Overall study results and limits: Exclusion removed patients who began nivolumab under 1 year after ASCT.

This CDR3 is built from 15 residues. The germline CDR1 and CDR2 sequences are KGHSH and LQKENI. V was trimmed by 3 bases and J by 3 bases, leaving 15 bases between them. The sample was CD4+ T cells from blood, taken before the fourth cycle of nivolumab. The clonotype comes from a human donor with classical Hodgkin lymphoma. The V gene is TRBV18, the J gene TRBJ2-7; D might be TRBD1 (6 bases). CDR3 DNA sequence: TGTGCCAGCTCACCCCTGGGCACAGGGCGCTACGAGCAGTACTTC. It translates to CASSPLGTGRYEQYF.